Shown below are 19 T cell receptor beta chains from a single sample sequenced in a study of blood T cell repertoires in COVID-19. Here immunoSEQ multiplex PCR was the method, and the copy in TCRdb shows in-frame clones only, minus some. The sample gives under 250,000 clones, 75% to 90% of which show up once; roughly 6.5% is in the top ten. The sequencing sample was made of peripheral blood. Every receptor here comes from a man between 60 and 75 years old who had recovered from COVID-19.

The chain employs TRBV19 and TRBJ2-5; TRBD1 matches 7 bases. The CDR3 covers 14 residues. Germline-derived CDR1 and CDR2 are LNHDA and SQIVND (reference sequence). V gave up 5 bases and J gave up 1 base; unmatched junction bases: 4. The CDR3 region is CASSSWTGQETQYF. As DNA, the CDR3 is TGTGCCAGTAGTTCATGGACAGGCCAAGAGACCCAGTACTTC.

The chain recombines TRBV4-3 with TRBJ2-1; the match to TRBD2 covers 11 bases. The CDR3 consists of 15 residues. From germline, CDR1 is LGHNA and CDR2 YSLEER. With V trimmed by 4 bases and J by 6 bases, 5 bases remained unmatched. The CDR3 coding sequence is TGCGCCAGCAGCCCGGCGGGACTAGCGGCCAATGAGCAGTTCTTC. Protein sequence: CASSPAGLAANEQFF.

The rearrangement uses TRBV7-3 and TRBJ2-3, with a weak D call TRBD2 (6 bases). This CDR3 region has 15 residues. V lost 5 bases, J lost 2 bases, and 14 bases lay in between. The V gene's germline CDR1 is SGHTA and CDR2 FQGTGA. DNA of the CDR3: TGTGCCAGCAGCCCAAAGGAGGGAAACACAGATACGCAGTATTTT. It specifies CASSPKEGNTDTQYF.

V is TRBV5-1 and J is TRBJ1-1; TRBD1 might be the D (5 bases). The CDR3 runs to 12 residues. V lost 3 bases and J lost 6, with 9 bases in between. Per the germline V gene, CDR1 is SGHRS and CDR2 is YFSETQ. CDR3 coding DNA: TGCGCCAGCAGCTGGGGCGGACCTGAAGCTTTCTTT. Its protein product is CASSWGGPEAFF.

This chain links TRBV5-6 with TRBJ1-2; D gene uncertain. This CDR3 region has 13 residues. CDR1 and CDR2 from the germline V gene are SGHDT and YYEEEE. V lost 4 bases and J lost 8, with 15 bases in between. The CDR3 reads CASSLVAPGGYTF. The DNA of the CDR3 is TGTGCCAGCAGCCTTGTGGCCCCCGGGGGCTACACCTTC.

The rearrangement links TRBV19 to TRBJ1-2, with a tentative D call TRBD1 (6 bases). The V gene lost 3 bases and the J gene lost 0 bases, with 23 bases spanning the gap. Per germline, CDR1 LNHDA and CDR2 SQIVND (reference sequence). CDR3 length: 19 amino acids. DNA of the CDR3: TGTGCCAGTAGTATGCGTACAGGGAATATTAAGAAAGCTAACTATGGCTACACCTTC. Its protein product is CASSMRTGNIKKANYGYTF.

This chain links TRBV15 with TRBJ1-5; D is ambiguous. Germline lookup yields CDR1 LNHNV and CDR2 YYDKDF (reference sequence). Trimming shortened V by 6 bases and J by 4 bases, and 25 bases separated the two germline ends. The CDR3 has 18 amino acids. The CDR3 coding sequence is TGTGCCACCAGAGTAAGGGAGGGTCGAGGTGTAAATAATCAGCCCCAGCATTTT. Translating it yields CATRVREGRGVNNQPQHF.

The chain uses TRBV18 and TRBJ2-3; D is perhaps TRBD2 (6 bases). Germline V gene data show CDR1 as KGHSH and CDR2 as LQKENI. This CDR3 is built from 13 residues. V dropped 4 bases and J dropped 2 bases, with 7 bases sitting between them. CDR3 nucleotide sequence: TGTGCCAGCTCACTAGCGGACACAGATACGCAGTATTTT. This gives the protein CASSLADTDTQYF.

V is TRBV7-3 and J is TRBJ1-5, with 7 bases that match TRBD1. Losses at the gene ends were 5 bases for V and 5 bases for J; bases not matched to a gene: 3. CDR1 is SGHTA, CDR2 FQGTGA, per germline. The CDR3 runs 13 residues. As DNA, the CDR3 is TGTGCCAGCAGCGACAGGGTGGATCAGCCCCAGCATTTT. It yields the protein CASSDRVDQPQHF.

The CDR3, as DNA: TGTGCCAGCAGCGTCAGGGGCAGAGAGACCCAGTACTTC. As protein: CASSVRGRETQYF. This chain links TRBV9 with TRBJ2-5; TRBD1 might be the D (6 bases). V lost 2 bases, J lost 4 bases, and 9 bases lay in between. The CDR3 runs to 13 residues. CDR1 and CDR2 from the germline V gene are SGDLS and YYNGEE.

This rearrangement joins TRBV19 to TRBJ1-3; 10 nucleotides agree with TRBD1. After removal of 1 base from V and 2 bases from J, the junction contained 11 bases not matched to a gene. There are 19 residues in the CDR3. Germline lookup yields CDR1 LNHDA and CDR2 SQIVND (reference sequence). CDR3 amino acids: CASSIALGQGPRTGNTIYF. The DNA for the CDR3 is TGTGCCAGTAGTATAGCCCTGGGACAGGGGCCTCGGACTGGAAACACCATATATTTT.

The genes are TRBV27 and TRBJ2-7, with D possibly matching TRBD2 (5 bases). Trimming shortened V by 6 bases and J by 2 bases, and 14 bases separated the two germline ends. The CDR3 spans 14 residues. CDR1 and CDR2 (germline): MNHEY, SMNVEV (reference sequence). CDR3: CASSQSGLTYEQYF. The DNA for the CDR3 is TGTGCCAGCAGCCAGAGCGGACTCACCTACGAGCAGTACTTC.

V and J are TRBV6-4 and TRBJ2-7, with TRBD1 as a possible D gene (6 bases). V was clipped by 3 bases and J by 3 bases, with 27 bases between them. The CDR3 loop spans 19 amino acids. The germline V gene has CDR1 MRHNA and CDR2 SNTAGT. The chain's CDR3 is CASSEPSRGAAKSYYEQYF. As DNA, the CDR3 is TGTGCCAGCAGTGAACCCTCCAGGGGCGCCGCCAAGTCCTACTACGAGCAGTACTTC.

The rearrangement links TRBV10-3 to TRBJ2-2; D is possibly TRBD2 (6 bases). Germline values: CDR1 ENHRY, CDR2 SYGVKD. Trimming left V 10 bases short and J 2 bases short, with 14 bases between. The CDR3 is 14 amino acids. CDR3 nucleotides: TGTGCCACAGCCAGGGACTCCAACACCGGGGAGCTGTTTTTT. It is translated as CATARDSNTGELFF.

This chain connects TRBV19 to TRBJ2-7; 7 bases agree with TRBD1. The CDR3 is 15 residues long. V was clipped by 5 bases and J by 5 bases; unmatched bases: 12. The germline gives CDR1 LNHDA, CDR2 SQIVND (reference sequence). The CDR3 DNA follows: TGTGCCAGTAGTGCCCCGGGACAGCCGCATCACGAGCAGTACTTC. Amino acids: CASSAPGQPHHEQYF.

The chain joins TRBV6-5 to TRBJ2-7; a weak D match, TRBD2 (6 bases). Germline CDR1 is MNHEY and CDR2 is SVGAGI. Trimming shortened V by 7 bases and J by 3 bases, and 13 bases separated the two germline ends. CDR3 length: 13 amino acids. CDR3 coding DNA: TGTGCCAGCACTCCTCCGGGGGTCTACGAGCAGTACTTC. Amino acids: CASTPPGVYEQYF.

The V gene is TRBV23-1, the J gene TRBJ2-7; possible D gene TRBD2, 5 bases. TRBV23-1 is flagged as an ORF with uncertain function. The ends were cut back, 2 bases at V and 0 bases at J, with 14 bases in the middle. The CDR3 length is 16 residues. The CDR3 is CASSQRTSTVSYEQYF. The DNA of the CDR3 is TGCGCCAGCAGTCAAAGGACTTCGACTGTCTCCTACGAGCAGTACTTC.

The chain couples TRBV24-1 to TRBJ1-2; D not resolved. Germline V gene sequence: CDR1 KGHDR, CDR2 SFDVKD. The V end was cut by 12 bases, the J end by 8 bases, with 24 bases between. The CDR3 loop spans 14 amino acids. The CDR3 region is CAALPPRHLPGYTF. Here the CDR3 DNA reads TGTGCCGCACTTCCGCCTCGACACCTTCCCGGCTACACCTTC.

This chain links TRBV4-2 with TRBJ1-2; 7 bases are shared with TRBD1. CDR1 is LGHNA, CDR2 YNFKEQ, per germline. This CDR3 region has 14 residues. Unmatched junction bases numbered 7, after V lost 4 bases and J lost 5 bases. CDR3 residues: CASSPDRADYGYTF. CDR3 sequence (DNA): TGTGCCAGCAGCCCCGACAGGGCCGATTATGGCTACACCTTC.